The clone carrying this T cell receptor (beta chain) came up many times. The length of the CDR3 is 14 residues. Trimming stripped 6 bases from V and 4 bases from J, with 12 bases between. Germline V gene sequence: CDR1 LGHDT, CDR2 YNNKEL (reference sequence). The sample originates from a study of regulatory T cells in long-lasting Graves disease. Arm-PCR of CDR3 regions and iRepertoire HTBI primers were the basis on which TCR beta libraries were built. Via MiXCR, TCRdb re-called the multiplex PCR reads, giving one row per CDR3 protein. The sample has roughly 420,000 distinct CDR3 sequences, roughly 15% seen once; the top ten hold about 10%. Time point: newly diagnosed GD, antithyroid drugs for less than 3 months. RNA isolated from PBMCs was used to make the TCR library. These records were also assigned to another study, of T cells in Graves' hyperthyroidism and ophthalmopathy.

This chain connects TRBV3-1 to TRBJ2-2; D might be TRBD2 (6 bases). Sequences were derived from peripheral blood mononuclear cells (PBMCs), sampled at new diagnosis, from a patient treated with antithyroid drugs. This clonotype was sampled from a woman younger than 45 with Graves disease. For the CDR3, the DNA is TGTGCCAGCAGTCGGGGAGGAGCCACCGGGGAGCTGTTTTTT. Protein: CASSRGGATGELFF.